The rows below give T cell receptor beta chains drawn from one sample of a study of beta chain features in type 1 diabetes. Clones were sequenced by immunoSEQ multiplex PCR, and TCRdb holds only the in-frame ones, with some missing. This table has 250,000 to 350,000 clones, approximately 14% appearing once. Source material: central memory CD4+ T cells from blood. The receptors shown here come from a man aged 25 to 40 in good health. Each CDR3 is given with its conserved first and last residue. D genes are given only for firm matches. Clone size is stated in some rows and not others, as once, few, many or a class when expanded.

d_call: .; v_call: TRBV4-1; j_call: TRBJ1-1; clone_size: .; cdr3_aa: CASSHNGPNTEAFF; cdr3_nt: TGCGCCAGCAGCCATAACGGGCCCAACACTGAAGCTTTCTTT
d_call: .; v_call: TRBV25-1; j_call: TRBJ2-6; clone_size: few; cdr3_aa: CASSKLIGGANVLTF; cdr3_nt: TGTGCCAGCAGTAAATTGATCGGTGGGGCCAACGTCCTGACTTTC
d_call: .; v_call: TRBV2; j_call: TRBJ2-7; clone_size: many; cdr3_aa: CASSQAAYEQYF; cdr3_nt: TGTGCCAGCAGTCAGGCAGCCTACGAGCAGTACTTC
d_call: .; v_call: TRBV11-1; j_call: TRBJ2-5; clone_size: few; cdr3_aa: CASSPLRAQGGTQYF; cdr3_nt: TGTGCCAGCAGCCCTTTACGGGCACAGGGAGGGACCCAGTACTTC
d_call: TRBD2; v_call: TRBV2; j_call: TRBJ2-7; clone_size: .; cdr3_aa: CASKERGRTSYEQYF; cdr3_nt: TGTGCCAGCAAGGAGCGGGGGAGAACCTCCTACGAGCAGTACTTC
d_call: .; v_call: TRBV27; j_call: TRBJ1-1; clone_size: few; cdr3_aa: CASSLRAASFNTEAFF; cdr3_nt: TGTGCCAGCAGTTTACGGGCAGCCTCATTTAACACTGAAGCTTTCTTT
d_call: TRBD1; v_call: TRBV18; j_call: TRBJ2-7; clone_size: many; cdr3_aa: CASSPGTGTYEQYF; cdr3_nt: TGTGCCAGCTCACCCGGGACAGGAACCTACGAGCAGTACTTC
d_call: .; v_call: TRBV18; j_call: TRBJ1-3; clone_size: few; cdr3_aa: CASSLGPDSGNTIYF; cdr3_nt: TGTGCCAGCTCACTAGGGCCTGACTCTGGAAACACCATATATTTT
d_call: TRBD2; v_call: TRBV7-2; j_call: TRBJ2-2; clone_size: .; cdr3_aa: CASSLALAGAQAGEPFF; cdr3_nt: TGTGCCAGCAGCTTGGCACTAGCGGGAGCTCAGGCCGGGGAGCCGTTTTTT
d_call: .; v_call: TRBV28; j_call: TRBJ2-5; clone_size: .; cdr3_aa: CASSRSETQYF; cdr3_nt: TGTGCCAGCAGTAGGTCTGAGACCCAGTACTTC
d_call: .; v_call: TRBV28; j_call: TRBJ2-1; clone_size: .; cdr3_aa: CASSRTGYEQFF; cdr3_nt: TGTGCCAGCAGCCGAACAGGGTATGAGCAGTTCTTC
d_call: TRBD2; v_call: TRBV6-6; j_call: TRBJ2-3; clone_size: many; cdr3_aa: CASRDSGGTDTQYF; cdr3_nt: TGTGCCAGCAGAGATAGCGGGGGCACAGATACGCAGTATTTT
d_call: TRBD2; v_call: TRBV6-4; j_call: TRBJ2-3; clone_size: .; cdr3_aa: CASSSLATSDTQYF; cdr3_nt: TGTGCCAGCAGCTCACTAGCGACTTCAGATACGCAGTATTTT
d_call: .; v_call: TRBV15; j_call: TRBJ2-1; clone_size: .; cdr3_aa: CATSREQGSRYNEQFF; cdr3_nt: TGTGCCACCAGCAGAGAACAGGGCAGCAGATACAATGAGCAGTTCTTC
d_call: TRBD2; v_call: TRBV6-1; j_call: TRBJ2-7; clone_size: .; cdr3_aa: CASSVSSGGYEQYF; cdr3_nt: TGTGCCAGCAGTGTGTCCTCGGGGGGTTACGAGCAGTACTTC
d_call: .; v_call: TRBV27; j_call: TRBJ2-1; clone_size: .; cdr3_aa: CASSRGPGRYNEQFF; cdr3_nt: TGTGCCAGCAGCCGCGGGCCCGGGCGCTACAATGAGCAGTTCTTC
d_call: .; v_call: TRBV15; j_call: TRBJ1-2; clone_size: few; cdr3_aa: CATSQGQNYGYTF; cdr3_nt: TGTGCCACCAGCCAGGGGCAGAACTATGGCTACACCTTC
d_call: .; v_call: TRBV7-8; j_call: TRBJ1-2; clone_size: .; cdr3_aa: CASSSATTPGTQGYTF; cdr3_nt: TGTGCCAGCAGCTCGGCCACAACCCCGGGGACCCAAGGCTACACCTTC
d_call: .; v_call: TRBV12-5; j_call: TRBJ2-1; clone_size: few; cdr3_aa: CASGLVQGGAYNEQFF; cdr3_nt: TGTGCTAGTGGTTTGGTACAGGGAGGCGCCTACAATGAGCAGTTCTTC
d_call: .; v_call: TRBV18; j_call: TRBJ2-5; clone_size: once; cdr3_aa: CASSPTSGLSSGETQYF; cdr3_nt: TGTGCCAGCTCACCTACAAGCGGACTAAGCTCTGGGGAGACCCAGTACTTC
d_call: .; v_call: TRBV7-2; j_call: TRBJ1-3; clone_size: few; cdr3_aa: CASSLLGGPGNTIYF; cdr3_nt: TGTGCCAGCAGCCTACTGGGAGGGCCTGGAAACACCATATATTTT
d_call: .; v_call: TRBV7-2; j_call: TRBJ2-5; clone_size: .; cdr3_aa: CASRGETQYF; cdr3_nt: TGTGCCAGCAGAGGGGAGACCCAGTACTTC
d_call: .; v_call: TRBV7-2; j_call: TRBJ2-5; clone_size: .; cdr3_aa: CASSRQQETQYF; cdr3_nt: TGTGCCAGCAGCAGGCAGCAAGAGACCCAGTACTTC
d_call: .; v_call: TRBV6-1; j_call: TRBJ2-1; clone_size: .; cdr3_aa: CASSETNEQFF; cdr3_nt: TGTGCCAGCAGCGAAACCAATGAGCAGTTCTTC
d_call: .; v_call: TRBV19; j_call: TRBJ1-1; clone_size: many; cdr3_aa: CASSIGQRNTEAFF; cdr3_nt: TGTGCCAGTAGCATAGGACAGAGGAACACTGAAGCTTTCTTT
d_call: TRBD2; v_call: TRBV11-2; j_call: TRBJ2-5; clone_size: few; cdr3_aa: CASRPGLAGQETQYF; cdr3_nt: TGTGCCAGCAGGCCGGGACTAGCGGGTCAAGAGACCCAGTACTTC
d_call: TRBD1; v_call: TRBV5-4; j_call: TRBJ2-7; clone_size: .; cdr3_aa: CASSLGGTGGAQYF; cdr3_nt: TGTGCCAGCAGCTTAGGCGGGACAGGGGGCGCGCAGTACTTC
d_call: TRBD2; v_call: TRBV29-1; j_call: TRBJ2-3; clone_size: few; cdr3_aa: CSSGLAAADTQYF; cdr3_nt: TGCAGCTCCGGACTAGCCGCCGCAGATACGCAGTATTTT
d_call: TRBD2; v_call: TRBV7-2; j_call: TRBJ2-3; clone_size: .; cdr3_aa: CASSGGGSADTQYF; cdr3_nt: TGTGCCAGCAGCGGCGGGGGGTCCGCAGATACGCAGTATTTT
d_call: TRBD2; v_call: TRBV6-5; j_call: TRBJ2-5; clone_size: .; cdr3_aa: CASSYSSGGAIETQYF; cdr3_nt: TGTGCCAGCAGTTACTCGTCCGGGGGGGCTATAGAGACCCAGTACTTC
d_call: TRBD2; v_call: TRBV10-2; j_call: TRBJ2-5; clone_size: .; cdr3_aa: CASSEVLAGGEETQYF; cdr3_nt: TGCGCCAGCAGTGAAGTGCTAGCGGGGGGCGAAGAGACCCAGTACTTC
d_call: TRBD1; v_call: TRBV11-2; j_call: TRBJ1-3; clone_size: .; cdr3_aa: CASSLVRDRSGNTIYF; cdr3_nt: TGTGCCAGCAGCTTAGTAAGGGACAGATCTGGAAACACCATATATTTT
d_call: .; v_call: TRBV7-2; j_call: TRBJ2-3; clone_size: few; cdr3_aa: CASSLMGAGDTQYF; cdr3_nt: TGTGCCAGCAGCTTAATGGGGGCGGGTGATACGCAGTATTTT
d_call: TRBD2; v_call: TRBV7-8; j_call: TRBJ2-1; clone_size: .; cdr3_aa: CASSLGAGADNEQFF; cdr3_nt: TGTGCCAGCAGCTTAGGAGCGGGGGCGGACAATGAGCAGTTCTTC
d_call: .; v_call: TRBV20-1; j_call: TRBJ2-5; clone_size: few; cdr3_aa: CSASPKETQYF; cdr3_nt: TGCAGTGCTAGTCCGAAAGAGACCCAGTACTTC
d_call: TRBD2; v_call: TRBV6-5; j_call: TRBJ2-5; clone_size: few; cdr3_aa: CASSTSGGRTQYF; cdr3_nt: TGTGCCAGCAGCACGAGCGGGGGACGGACCCAGTACTTC
d_call: .; v_call: TRBV18; j_call: TRBJ2-7; clone_size: .; cdr3_aa: CASSPRTYEQYF; cdr3_nt: TGTGCCAGCTCCCCCAGGACTTACGAGCAGTACTTC
d_call: .; v_call: TRBV27; j_call: TRBJ1-2; clone_size: .; cdr3_aa: CASRIDTGYGYTF; cdr3_nt: TGTGCCAGCAGGATTGACACAGGGTATGGCTACACCTTC
d_call: TRBD1; v_call: TRBV19; j_call: TRBJ1-1; clone_size: few; cdr3_aa: CASTRGQLNTEAFF; cdr3_nt: TGTGCCAGTACCCGGGGACAGTTGAACACTGAAGCTTTCTTT
d_call: TRBD2; v_call: TRBV7-3; j_call: TRBJ2-5; clone_size: .; cdr3_aa: CASSLSSGRQETQYF; cdr3_nt: TGTGCCAGCAGCTTAAGTAGCGGGAGACAAGAGACCCAGTACTTC
d_call: .; v_call: TRBV6-5; j_call: TRBJ2-7; clone_size: .; cdr3_aa: CASNGDSYEQYF; cdr3_nt: TGTGCCAGCAACGGGGACTCCTACGAGCAGTACTTC
d_call: .; v_call: TRBV7-8; j_call: TRBJ2-7; clone_size: .; cdr3_aa: CASSPYFGEQYF; cdr3_nt: TGTGCCAGCAGCCCCTACTTCGGGGAGCAGTACTTC
d_call: .; v_call: TRBV15; j_call: TRBJ2-3; clone_size: few; cdr3_aa: CATSLSRGTQYF; cdr3_nt: TGTGCCACCAGCTTGTCCCGGGGGACGCAGTATTTT
d_call: .; v_call: TRBV7-2; j_call: TRBJ1-2; clone_size: .; cdr3_aa: CASSFRSYGYTF; cdr3_nt: TGTGCCAGCAGCTTTAGGAGCTATGGCTACACCTTC
d_call: .; v_call: TRBV9; j_call: TRBJ2-2; clone_size: few; cdr3_aa: CASDQGGTGELFF; cdr3_nt: TGTGCCAGTGACCAGGGAGGCACCGGGGAGCTGTTTTTT
d_call: TRBD1; v_call: TRBV18; j_call: TRBJ1-2; clone_size: many; cdr3_aa: CASSREQGTDYGYTF; cdr3_nt: TGTGCCAGCTCACGCGAACAGGGGACGGACTATGGCTACACCTTC
d_call: TRBD2; v_call: TRBV6-6; j_call: TRBJ2-7; clone_size: .; cdr3_aa: CASTSLAGGIEQYF; cdr3_nt: TGTGCCAGCACCTCACTAGCGGGGGGCATCGAGCAGTACTTC
d_call: .; v_call: TRBV6-1; j_call: TRBJ2-5; clone_size: .; cdr3_aa: CASSRDRDQETQYF; cdr3_nt: TGTGCCAGCAGCAGAGACAGAGACCAAGAGACCCAGTACTTC
d_call: TRBD1; v_call: TRBV7-3; j_call: TRBJ2-2; clone_size: .; cdr3_aa: CASSPRDRGITGELFF; cdr3_nt: TGTGCCAGCAGCCCACGGGACAGGGGTATCACCGGGGAGCTGTTTTTT
d_call: .; v_call: TRBV6-6; j_call: TRBJ2-5; clone_size: few; cdr3_aa: CASSPPGAEAGGTQYF; cdr3_nt: TGTGCCAGCAGCCCCCCGGGCGCAGAAGCCGGAGGGACCCAGTACTTC
d_call: .; v_call: TRBV28; j_call: TRBJ1-5; clone_size: few; cdr3_aa: CASSFLRQIGNQPQHF; cdr3_nt: TGTGCCAGCAGTTTCCTGAGGCAGATTGGCAATCAGCCCCAGCATTTT
d_call: .; v_call: TRBV6-6; j_call: TRBJ2-5; clone_size: few; cdr3_aa: CASRGAGETQYF; cdr3_nt: TGTGCCAGCAGGGGGGCCGGAGAGACCCAGTACTTC
d_call: .; v_call: TRBV7-9; j_call: TRBJ2-1; clone_size: .; cdr3_aa: CASSQQSRDNEQFF; cdr3_nt: TGTGCCAGCAGCCAACAGTCCAGGGACAATGAGCAGTTCTTC